The subject of this entry is one T cell receptor beta chain. As yet, its antigen is unknown. V lost 9 bases, J lost 4 bases, and 3 bases stayed unmatched. This CDR3 has 13 residues. CDR1 and CDR2 from the germline V gene are KGHDR and SFDVKD. These data belong to a study of T cells in Graves' hyperthyroidism and ophthalmopathy. For the study at large: Before treatment of any kind, peripheral blood was taken at initial diagnosis.

Study-wide results and caveats: From stable hyperthyroidism, ophthalmopathy was set apart by a 13 V-J model. Blood also carried most thyroid clonotypes expanded above 0.001.

No ophthalmopathy progression within 18 months constituted stable Graves' hyperthyroidism. RNA transcripts served as the template for amplifying TCR beta CDR3 regions. RT-PCR in the first round (using the HTBI primer set) targeted the TCR CDR3. TCRdb used MiXCR to reprocess the multiplex PCR reads, holding one entry per CDR3 protein. The table has about 380,000 distinct CDR3 sequences, around 13% seen once. The rearrangement links TRBV24-1 to TRBJ2-3; TRBD2 matches 10 bases. The material sequenced was blood. This clonotype originated in a woman aged 55-75 years with Graves' hyperthyroidism. CDR3 residues: CATRTSGSDTQYF. Here the CDR3 DNA reads TGTGCCACCCGGACTAGCGGTTCAGATACGCAGTATTTT.